These 30 T cell receptor beta chains share one sample of origin, sequenced in a study of beta chain features in type 1 diabetes. Sequenced material consisted of expressed TCRB transcripts (all of the isolated RNA was reverse transcribed). The assay was immunoSEQ multiplex PCR, and TCRdb's table has in-frame clones only and misses some. The sample lists over 100,000 clones; 30% to 50% were seen once. Sequenced material: stem cell memory CD4+ T cells from blood. The receptors derive from a woman younger than 35 in good health.

The chain carries TRBV6-5 and TRBJ2-5; 9 nucleotides agree with TRBD1. With V trimmed by 4 bases and J by 5 bases, 2 bases remained unmatched. This CDR3 spans 13 amino acids. Germline CDR1 reads MNHEY; CDR2 reads SVGAGI. The CDR3 sequence is CASSWTGVETQYF. The CDR3 DNA reads as TGTGCCAGCAGTTGGACAGGGGTGGAGACCCAGTACTTC.

The chain recombines TRBV30 with TRBJ1-6; TRBD1 matches 8 bases. With V trimmed by 0 bases and J by 9 bases, 7 bases remained unmatched. The V gene's germline CDR1 is GTSNPN and CDR2 SVGIG (reference sequence). The CDR3 runs to 15 residues. CDR3 protein: CAWSVLQGAGSPLHF. As DNA, the CDR3 is TGTGCCTGGAGTGTACTCCAGGGGGCAGGTTCACCCCTCCACTTT.

V usage is TRBV28 and J usage is TRBJ1-1; 9 nucleotides agree with TRBD1. The CDR3 spans 14 residues. Per germline, CDR1 MDHEN and CDR2 SYDVKM. V shed 5 bases and J 11 bases; nucleotides not matched to a gene: 12. CDR3: CASSPHGTGFRAFF. Written as DNA, the CDR3 is TGTGCCAGCAGTCCACACGGGACAGGGTTTCGGGCTTTCTTT.

The V call is TRBV7-9, the J call TRBJ2-7; D unresolved. Germline V CDR1 and CDR2: SEHNR, FQNEAQ (reference sequence). This CDR3 region has 16 residues. V lost 5 bases to trimming and J lost 2 bases, with 19 bases between them. The DNA for the CDR3 is TGTGCCAGCAGCCCCACCATCTTGGGCCGTGCCTACGAGCAGTACTTC. Protein product: CASSPTILGRAYEQYF.

The gene calls are TRBV23-1 and TRBJ2-3; weak D call: TRBD2 (6 bases). TRBV23-1 falls under the ORF class, with uncertain function. Deletions cut 5 bases from V and 4 bases from J, with 16 bases between. CDR3 length: 15 residues. CDR3 coding DNA: TGCGCCAGCAGTTACCGAGCCGGGAGCTCAGATACGCAGTATTTT. Residues: CASSYRAGSSDTQYF.

The chain has TRBV14 and TRBJ2-2, with D possibly being TRBD1 (6 bases). CDR1 and CDR2 from the germline V gene are SGHDN and FVKESK. V shed 4 bases and J shed 3 bases, with 9 bases lying between them. The CDR3 length is 14 residues. The CDR3 nucleotides are TGTGCCAGCAGCCGGCAGGGGCACACCGGGGAGCTGTTTTTT. This codes for CASSRQGHTGELFF.

This clone was seen just once. This chain uses TRBV28 with TRBJ2-1, with 7 bases aligning to TRBD1. The CDR3 sequence is 17 residues long. The V segment lost 6 bases and the J segment 1 base; nucleotides outside the gene matches: 12. Germline CDR1 reads MDHEN; CDR2 reads SYDVKM. The CDR3 protein is CASSPPGQLLSYNEQFF. DNA of the CDR3: TGTGCCAGCAGCCCACCGGGACAGCTATTGTCCTACAATGAGCAGTTCTTC.

This chain uses TRBV30 with TRBJ1-5, with unresolved D. The V gene's germline CDR1 is GTSNPN and CDR2 SVGIG (reference sequence). The CDR3 contains 13 residues. Trimming cost V 1 base and J 2 bases, with 6 bases left between them. The CDR3 here is CAWSGGGNQPQHF. The DNA of the CDR3 is TGTGCCTGGAGTGGAGGTGGCAATCAGCCCCAGCATTTT.

This clone has just a few counts. V is TRBV10-3 and J is TRBJ2-3; TRBD2 matches at 10 bases. With V trimmed by 6 bases and J by 4 bases, 16 bases remained unmatched. This CDR3 comprises 18 residues. Per the germline V gene, CDR1 is ENHRY and CDR2 is SYGVKD. CDR3 in amino acids: CAISSTPASGSFADTQYF. The CDR3 DNA sequence: TGTGCCATCAGCTCCACACCCGCTAGCGGGAGCTTTGCAGATACGCAGTATTTT.

This sequence joins TRBV5-1 and TRBJ2-6, with D maybe TRBD1 (6 bases). Germline CDR1 reads SGHRS; CDR2 reads YFSETQ. V dropped 0 bases and J dropped 4 bases, with 17 bases sitting between them. The CDR3 is 18 residues long. CDR3 loop: CASSLAGRGASGANVLTF. DNA of the CDR3: TGCGCCAGCAGCTTGGCCGGCAGGGGTGCGTCGGGGGCCAACGTCCTGACTTTC.

V gene TRBV7-9 combines with J gene TRBJ2-1; 7 bases are shared with TRBD2. The V gene end was trimmed by 4 bases and the J gene end by 8 bases; junction bases not matched to a gene: 2. The CDR3 length is 12 residues. Germline V gene sequence: CDR1 SEHNR, CDR2 FQNEAQ (reference sequence). CDR3 loop: CASSSTSDEQFF. The CDR3 nucleotides are TGTGCCAGCAGCTCCACTAGCGATGAGCAGTTCTTC.

The rearrangement joins TRBV5-5 to TRBJ2-1; 12 bases line up with TRBD2. After removal of 3 bases from V and 6 bases from J, the junction contained 7 bases not matched to a gene. Germline lookup yields CDR1 SGHKS and CDR2 YYEKEE (reference sequence). This CDR3 is 16 amino acids long. The CDR3 region has the DNA TGTGCCAGCAGCTCACGTCTAGCGGGAGGGCTCAATGAGCAGTTCTTC. Its protein is CASSSRLAGGLNEQFF.

This clone was found a few times. The V gene is TRBV30, the J gene TRBJ2-2, with 8 positions matching TRBD2. The germline gives CDR1 GTSNPN, CDR2 SVGIG (reference sequence). Trimming cost V 3 bases and J 6 bases; bases outside gene matches: 6. This CDR3 has 14 residues. CDR3 sequence reads: CAWRRTSWPGELFF. CDR3 DNA sequence: TGTGCCTGGAGGAGGACTAGCTGGCCCGGGGAGCTGTTTTTT. The full variable domain, with the rest looked up from reference TRBV30 and TRBJ2-2, is SQTIHQWPATLVQPVGSPLSLECTVEGTSNPNLYWYRQAAGRGLQLLFYSVGIGQISSEVPQNLSASRPQDRQFILSSKKLLLSDSGFYLCAWRRTSWPGELFFGEGSRLTVL.

This clone appeared a few times. This sequence joins TRBV7-2 and TRBJ2-3; 8 positions agree with TRBD2. This CDR3 region has 16 residues. Germline V lookup: CDR1 SGHTA, CDR2 FQGNSA. The trim removed 5 bases at V and 5 bases at J, leaving 12 bases unmatched. CDR3 residues: CASSPRNGRALDTQYF. DNA for the CDR3: TGTGCCAGCAGCCCCCGTAACGGGAGGGCCTTAGATACGCAGTATTTT.

The V gene is TRBV30, the J gene TRBJ2-5; D perhaps matches TRBD2 (5 bases). In germline, CDR1 is GTSNPN, CDR2 SVGIG (reference sequence). V lost 3 bases and J lost 5, with 13 bases in between. The CDR3 has 13 residues. CDR3 bases: TGTGCCTGGAGCGGGGTGTGGGGTGAGACCCAGTACTTC. The encoded protein is CAWSGVWGETQYF.

The chain links TRBV2 to TRBJ1-2; 8 nucleotides agree with TRBD1. This CDR3 is built from 15 residues. V lost 8 bases and J lost 6; bases outside the gene matches: 14. Germline V gene data show CDR1 as SNHLY and CDR2 as FYNNEI. The CDR3 DNA reads as TGTGCCAGCCGAGGACAGGGTAGGCCAAGAAATGGCTACACCTTC. Protein: CASRGQGRPRNGYTF.

This sequence joins TRBV5-1 and TRBJ2-7; TRBD2 aligns across 8 bases. This CDR3 contains 14 residues. Looked up from germline, CDR1 is SGHRS and CDR2 is YFSETQ. Unmatched junction bases numbered 3, after V lost 0 bases and J lost 4 bases. In nucleotides, the CDR3 is TGCGCCAGCAGCTTGGGACTAGCGATGTACGAGCAGTACTTC. Translating it yields CASSLGLAMYEQYF.

This clone was observed a handful of times. This CDR3 reads CASSFELETQYF. The CDR3, as DNA: TGTGCCAGCAGCTTCGAACTTGAGACCCAGTACTTC. This chain joins TRBV11-1 and TRBJ2-5; no firm D call. Germline lookup yields CDR1 SGHAT and CDR2 FQDESV (reference sequence). The CDR3 has 12 amino acids. V gave up 3 bases and J gave up 5 bases, with 7 bases separating them.

The V call is TRBV23-1, the J call TRBJ2-2; 10 bases are a match to TRBD1. TRBV23-1 is an ORF, with its function uncertain. The CDR3 consists of 16 residues. V lost 3 bases and J lost 5; bases outside the gene matches: 6. DNA of the CDR3: TGCGCCAGCAGTCACTCGGGACAGGGGAAGACCGGGGAGCTGTTTTTT. Its protein is CASSHSGQGKTGELFF.

This clone was picked up a small number of times. The V call is TRBV29-1, the J call TRBJ2-5; a possible D gene is TRBD2 (5 bases). Trimming stripped 3 bases from V and 2 bases from J, with 10 bases between. The CDR3 spans 13 residues. Germline values: CDR1 SQVTM, CDR2 ANQGSEA. The CDR3 reads CSVDGKGQETQYF. CDR3 bases: TGCAGCGTTGACGGGAAGGGTCAAGAGACCCAGTACTTC.

The rearrangement joins TRBV29-1 to TRBJ1-1; 10 bases are shared with TRBD1. The CDR3 length is 16 residues. Germline CDR1 is SQVTM and CDR2 is ANQGSEA. V dropped 7 bases and J dropped 1; count of bases not matched to a gene: 12. CDR3 amino acids: CSAGDRGSVANTEAFF. CDR3 in DNA: TGCAGCGCTGGGGACAGGGGCTCGGTGGCGAACACTGAAGCTTTCTTT.

The chain employs TRBV2 and TRBJ1-2, with D possibly matching TRBD1 (6 bases). Germline V gene lookup returns CDR1 SNHLY and CDR2 FYNNEI. CDR3 length: 14 amino acids. V was shortened by 3 bases and J by 4 bases, with 12 bases between the two germline ends. The CDR3 DNA follows: TGTGCCAGCAGTGAGGCGCAGGGGAGCTATGGCTACACCTTC. Amino acid sequence: CASSEAQGSYGYTF.

This clone showed up just a few times. The chain employs TRBV19 and TRBJ2-1; 12 nucleotides align to TRBD2. CDR3 length: 15 residues. V lost 5 bases and J lost 5; bases outside the gene matches: 4. Germline V gives CDR1 LNHDA, CDR2 SQIVND (reference sequence). As DNA, the CDR3 is TGTGCCAGTAGTTTCGGGACTAGCGGGCACAATGAGCAGTTCTTC. The encoded protein is CASSFGTSGHNEQFF.

The rearrangement links TRBV19 to TRBJ2-7, with a possible D match to TRBD1 (6 bases). Between the trimmed V and J ends, which lost 1 base and 12 bases, there was a span of 19 bases. From germline, CDR1 is LNHDA and CDR2 SQIVND (reference sequence). The CDR3 runs 14 residues. The CDR3 sequence: CASSIAAGTRTPYF. For the CDR3, the DNA is TGTGCCAGTAGTATAGCAGCCGGGACACGGACTCCGTACTTC. The full variable domain, rest sourced from reference TRBV19 and TRBJ2-7, is DGGITQSPKYLFRKEGQNVTLSCEQNLNHDAMYWYRQDPGQGLRLIYYSQIVNDFQKGDIAEGYSVSREKKESFPLTVTSAQKNPTAFYLCASSIAAGTRTPYFGPGTRLTVT.

This clone was seen a handful of times. V usage is TRBV7-9 and J usage is TRBJ2-3; D unclear. CDR1 SEHNR and CDR2 FQNEAQ come from the germline V gene (reference sequence). The germline V and J ends were trimmed by 1 base and 1 base, with 6 bases remaining between them. The CDR3 consists of 14 residues. The CDR3 is CASSLDQGTDTQYF. CDR3 DNA: TGTGCCAGCAGCTTAGATCAGGGCACAGATACGCAGTATTTT.

This clone came up a few times. The rearrangement links TRBV5-1 to TRBJ2-1; maybe TRBD1 (5 bases). Deletions cut 0 bases from V and 3 bases from J, with 10 bases between. This CDR3 comprises 15 residues. The germline V gene encodes CDR1 SGHRS and CDR2 YFSETQ. The CDR3 bases are TGCGCCAGCAGCTTGGGACAGCCCGGCTACAATGAGCAGTTCTTC. Protein sequence: CASSLGQPGYNEQFF.

The chain employs TRBV11-3 and TRBJ2-1, with TRBD2 identical over 10 bases. The CDR3 contains 16 residues. Trimming took 2 bases from V and 9 from J; bases not matched to a gene: 10. Germline V gene sequence: CDR1 SGHNT, CDR2 YENEEA. CDR3 nucleotides: TGTGCCAGCAGCTTATTTGGGCTAGCGGGAGTTGGTGAGCAGTTCTTC. Protein: CASSLFGLAGVGEQFF. The full variable domain, rest sourced from reference TRBV11-3 and TRBJ2-1, is EAGVVQSPRYKIIEKKQPVAFWCNPISGHNTLYWYLQNLGQGPELLIRYENEEAVDDSQLPKDRFSAERLKGVDSTLKIQPAELGDSAVYLCASSLFGLAGVGEQFFGPGTRLTVL.

The J gene is TRBJ2-6, the V gene TRBV30, with D unclear. V dropped 3 bases and J dropped 0 bases, with 3 bases sitting between them. This CDR3 has 13 residues. The germline V gene has CDR1 GTSNPN and CDR2 SVGIG (reference sequence). Here the CDR3 reads CAWSSSGANVLTF. In nucleotides, the CDR3 is TGTGCCTGGAGCTCCTCTGGGGCCAACGTCCTGACTTTC.

The chain has TRBV25-1 and TRBJ2-5; the D is unclear. Germline V CDR1 and CDR2: MGHDK, SYGVNS. V lost 5 bases to trimming and J lost 5 bases, with 15 bases between them. This CDR3 has 14 amino acids. The CDR3 spells CASSRQYLEETQYF. The CDR3 DNA reads as TGTGCCAGCAGTCGCCAGTACCTAGAGGAGACCCAGTACTTC.

The chain uses TRBV19 and TRBJ1-5, with D hard to call. This CDR3 spans 14 amino acids. The V gene lost 0 bases and the J gene lost 7 bases, with 10 bases spanning the gap. The germline gives CDR1 LNHDA, CDR2 SQIVND (reference sequence). The CDR3 DNA sequence: TGTGCCAGTAGTATAGACGGGGTAGGCCAGCCCCAGCATTTT. This sequence encodes CASSIDGVGQPQHF.